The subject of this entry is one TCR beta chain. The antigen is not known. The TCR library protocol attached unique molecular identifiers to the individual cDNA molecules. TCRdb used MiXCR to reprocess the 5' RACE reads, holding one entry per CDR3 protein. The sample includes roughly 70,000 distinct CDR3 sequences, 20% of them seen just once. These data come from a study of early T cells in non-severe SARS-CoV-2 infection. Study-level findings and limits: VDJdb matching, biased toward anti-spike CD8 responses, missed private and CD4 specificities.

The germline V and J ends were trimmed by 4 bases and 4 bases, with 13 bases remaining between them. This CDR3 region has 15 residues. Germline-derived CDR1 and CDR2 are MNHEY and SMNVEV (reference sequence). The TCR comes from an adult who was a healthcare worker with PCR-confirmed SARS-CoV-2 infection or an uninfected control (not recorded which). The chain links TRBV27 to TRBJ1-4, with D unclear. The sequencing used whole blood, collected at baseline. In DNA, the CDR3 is TGTGCCAGCAGTTCAGCTCCCCCTGGTAATGAAAAACTGTTTTTT. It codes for CASSSAPPGNEKLFF.